The clone carrying this T cell receptor beta chain came up a few times. As yet, its antigen is unknown. This sample is part of a study of identical twins. Study-wide results and caveats: The degree of excess twin sharing was weaker in beta out-of-frame sequences. Twin sharing of out-of-frame TCR alpha was underestimated by models in monozygotic pairs. Donors were not followed over many years; analysis was cross-sectional. Reduced insertions were recorded for abundant cord blood beta clonotypes, with no such pattern in memory repertoires.

TCRdb redid the calling of the 5' RACE reads with MiXCR, one entry per CDR3 protein. The sample gives 1,800,000 or so distinct CDR3 sequences, roughly a third of which show up once; around 0.25% is in the top ten. J lost 4 bases, V lost 4 bases, and 16 bases had no gene match. CDR3 length equals 19 residues. Germline V lookup: CDR1 MNHEY, CDR2 SVGAGI. The material sequenced was cord blood. The TCR comes from a newborn girl in good health. V and J are TRBV6-5 and TRBJ2-7; 13 positions agree with TRBD2. The CDR3 spells CASSSYRTSGRASRYEQYF. The CDR3 bases are TGTGCCAGCAGTTCCTATCGAACTAGCGGGAGGGCCAGTAGATACGAGCAGTACTTC.